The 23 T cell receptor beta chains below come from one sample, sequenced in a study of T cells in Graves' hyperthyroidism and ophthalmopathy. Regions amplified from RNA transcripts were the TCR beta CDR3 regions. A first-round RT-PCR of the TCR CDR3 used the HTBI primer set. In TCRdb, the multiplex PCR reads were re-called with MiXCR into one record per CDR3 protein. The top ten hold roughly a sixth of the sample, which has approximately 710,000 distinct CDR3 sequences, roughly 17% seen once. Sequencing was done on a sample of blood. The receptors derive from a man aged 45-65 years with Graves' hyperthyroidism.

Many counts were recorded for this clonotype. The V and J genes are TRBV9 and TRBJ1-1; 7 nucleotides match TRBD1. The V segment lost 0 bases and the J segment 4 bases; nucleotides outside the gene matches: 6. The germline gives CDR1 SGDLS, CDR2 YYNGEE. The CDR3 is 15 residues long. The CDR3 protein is CASSVAGAGGTEAFF. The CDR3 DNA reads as TGTGCCAGCAGCGTAGCTGGGGCAGGGGGCACTGAAGCTTTCTTT.

The CDR3 loop reads CASSPSLEGKSSYEQYF. Here the CDR3 DNA reads TGTGCCAGTAGCCCCTCCTTGGAGGGAAAAAGCTCCTACGAGCAGTACTTC. J is TRBJ2-7 and V is TRBV19; D might be TRBD2 (6 bases). The V gene lost 6 bases and the J gene lost 0 bases, with 21 bases spanning the gap. The CDR3 extends over 17 amino acids. Germline V gives CDR1 LNHDA, CDR2 SQIVND (reference sequence).

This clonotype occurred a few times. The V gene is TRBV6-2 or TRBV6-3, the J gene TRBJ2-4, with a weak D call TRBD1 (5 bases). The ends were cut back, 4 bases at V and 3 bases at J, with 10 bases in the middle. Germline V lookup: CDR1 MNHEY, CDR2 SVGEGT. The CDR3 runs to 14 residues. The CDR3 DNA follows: TGTGCCAGCAGTTCCGACAGTAACAAAAACATTCAGTACTTC. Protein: CASSSDSNKNIQYF.

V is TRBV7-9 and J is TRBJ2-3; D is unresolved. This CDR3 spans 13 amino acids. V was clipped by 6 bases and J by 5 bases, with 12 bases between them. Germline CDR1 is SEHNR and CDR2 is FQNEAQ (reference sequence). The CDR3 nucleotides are TGTGCCAGCAGAACGGAAGGTGGAGATACGCAGTATTTT. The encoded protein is CASRTEGGDTQYF.

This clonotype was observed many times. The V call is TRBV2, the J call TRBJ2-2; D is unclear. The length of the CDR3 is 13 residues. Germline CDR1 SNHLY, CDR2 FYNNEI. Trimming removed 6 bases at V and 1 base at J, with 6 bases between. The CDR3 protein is CASRLLNTGELFF. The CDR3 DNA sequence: TGTGCCAGCAGACTACTGAACACCGGGGAGCTGTTTTTT.

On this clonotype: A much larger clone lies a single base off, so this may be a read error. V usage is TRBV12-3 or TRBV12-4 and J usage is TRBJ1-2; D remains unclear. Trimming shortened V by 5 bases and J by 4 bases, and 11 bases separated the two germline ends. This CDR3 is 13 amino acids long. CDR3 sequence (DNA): TGTGCCAGCAGTCACATCCGTATCTATGGCTACACCTTC. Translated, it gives CASSHIRIYGYTF.

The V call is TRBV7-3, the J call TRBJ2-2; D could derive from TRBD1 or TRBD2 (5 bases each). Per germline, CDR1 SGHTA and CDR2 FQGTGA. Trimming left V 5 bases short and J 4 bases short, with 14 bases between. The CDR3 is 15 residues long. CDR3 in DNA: TGTGCCAGCAGCCCAGAGGGGACGGCCACCGGGGAGCTGTTTTTT. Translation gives CASSPEGTATGELFF. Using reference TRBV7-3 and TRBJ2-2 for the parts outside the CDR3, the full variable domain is GAGVSQTPSNKVTEKGKYVELRCDPISGHTALYWYRQSLGQGPEFLIYFQGTGAADDSGLPNDRFFAVRPEGSVSTLKIQRTERGDSAVYLCASSPEGTATGELFFGEGSRLTVL.

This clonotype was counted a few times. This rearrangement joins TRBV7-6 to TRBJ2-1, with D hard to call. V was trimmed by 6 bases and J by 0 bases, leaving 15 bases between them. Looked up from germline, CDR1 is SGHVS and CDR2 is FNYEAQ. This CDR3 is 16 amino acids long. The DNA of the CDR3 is TGTGCCAGCAGTCCGGTCGACTCGAGCTCCTACAATGAGCAGTTCTTC. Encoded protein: CASSPVDSSSYNEQFF.

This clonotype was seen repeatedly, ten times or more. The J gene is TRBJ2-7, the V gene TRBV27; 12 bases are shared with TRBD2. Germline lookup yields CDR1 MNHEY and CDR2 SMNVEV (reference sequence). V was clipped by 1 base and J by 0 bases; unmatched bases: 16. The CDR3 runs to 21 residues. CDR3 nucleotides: TGTGCCAGCAGTTTATTTATTGGGGCGGGACTAGCGGGTTACTACTCCTACGAGCAGTACTTC. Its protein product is CASSLFIGAGLAGYYSYEQYF.

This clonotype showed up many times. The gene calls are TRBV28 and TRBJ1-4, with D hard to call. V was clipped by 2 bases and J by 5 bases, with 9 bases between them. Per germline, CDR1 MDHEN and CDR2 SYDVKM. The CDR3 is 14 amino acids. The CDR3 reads CASSLTEINEKLFF. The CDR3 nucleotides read TGTGCCAGCAGTTTAACAGAGATAAATGAAAAACTGTTTTTT.

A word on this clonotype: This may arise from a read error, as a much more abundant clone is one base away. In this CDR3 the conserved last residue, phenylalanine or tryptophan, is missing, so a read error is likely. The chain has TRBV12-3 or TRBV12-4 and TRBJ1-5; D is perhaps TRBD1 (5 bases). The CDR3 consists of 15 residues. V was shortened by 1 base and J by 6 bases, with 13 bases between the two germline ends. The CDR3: CASSLVWGVFQPQHL. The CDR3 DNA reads TGTGCCAGCAGTTTAGTCTGGGGGGTTTTTCAGCCCCAGCATCTT.

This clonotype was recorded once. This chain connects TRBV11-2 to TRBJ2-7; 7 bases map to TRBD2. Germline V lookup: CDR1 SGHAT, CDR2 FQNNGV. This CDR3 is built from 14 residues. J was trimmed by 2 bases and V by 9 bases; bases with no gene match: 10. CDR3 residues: CASSGGTITYEQYF. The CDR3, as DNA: TGTGCCAGTTCGGGAGGAACTATAACCTACGAGCAGTACTTC.

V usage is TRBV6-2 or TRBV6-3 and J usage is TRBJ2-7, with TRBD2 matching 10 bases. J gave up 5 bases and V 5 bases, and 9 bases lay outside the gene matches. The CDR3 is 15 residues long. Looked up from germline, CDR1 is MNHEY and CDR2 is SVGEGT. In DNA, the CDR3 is TGTGCCAGCAGTCCCCCGATAGCGGGAGGCGACGAGCAGTACTTC. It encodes CASSPPIAGGDEQYF.

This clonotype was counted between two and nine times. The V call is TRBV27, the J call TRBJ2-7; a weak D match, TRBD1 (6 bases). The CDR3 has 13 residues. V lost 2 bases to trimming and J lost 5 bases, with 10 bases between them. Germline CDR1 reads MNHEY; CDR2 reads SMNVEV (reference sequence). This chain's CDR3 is CASSLNRADEQYF. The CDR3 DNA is TGTGCCAGCAGTTTAAACAGGGCAGACGAGCAGTACTTC.

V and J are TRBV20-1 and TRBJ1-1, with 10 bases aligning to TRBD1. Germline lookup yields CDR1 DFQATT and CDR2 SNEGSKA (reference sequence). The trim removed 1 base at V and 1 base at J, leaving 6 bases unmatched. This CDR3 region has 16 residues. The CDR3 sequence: CSARGAGTGANTEAFF. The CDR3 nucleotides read TGCAGTGCTAGAGGCGCCGGGACAGGGGCGAACACTGAAGCTTTCTTT.

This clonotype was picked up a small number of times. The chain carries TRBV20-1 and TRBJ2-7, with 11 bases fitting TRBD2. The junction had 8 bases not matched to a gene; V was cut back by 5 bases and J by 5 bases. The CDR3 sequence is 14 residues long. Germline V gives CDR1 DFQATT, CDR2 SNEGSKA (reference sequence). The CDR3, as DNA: TGCAGTGCTCCTCCTACTAGCGGGAGAAACGAGCAGTACTTC. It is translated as CSAPPTSGRNEQYF.

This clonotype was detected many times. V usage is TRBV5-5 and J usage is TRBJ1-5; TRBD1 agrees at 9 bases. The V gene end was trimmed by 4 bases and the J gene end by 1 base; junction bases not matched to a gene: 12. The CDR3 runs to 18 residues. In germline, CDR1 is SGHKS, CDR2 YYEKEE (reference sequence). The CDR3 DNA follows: TGTGCCAGCAGCCTAAGGACCTCCGGGACAGGGAGCAATCAGCCCCAGCATTTT. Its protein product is CASSLRTSGTGSNQPQHF. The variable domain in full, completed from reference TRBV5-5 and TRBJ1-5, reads DAGVTQSPTHLIKTRGQQVTLRCSPISGHKSVSWYQQVLGQGPQFIFQYYEKEERGRGNFPDRFSARQFPNYSSELNVNALLLGDSALYLCASSLRTSGTGSNQPQHFGDGTRLSIL.

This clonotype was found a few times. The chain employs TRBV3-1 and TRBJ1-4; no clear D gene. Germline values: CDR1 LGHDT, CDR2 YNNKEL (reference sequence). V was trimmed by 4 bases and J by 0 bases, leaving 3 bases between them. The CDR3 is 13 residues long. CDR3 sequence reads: CASSRPTNEKLFF. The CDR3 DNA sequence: TGTGCCAGCAGCCGTCCAACTAATGAAAAACTGTTTTTT.

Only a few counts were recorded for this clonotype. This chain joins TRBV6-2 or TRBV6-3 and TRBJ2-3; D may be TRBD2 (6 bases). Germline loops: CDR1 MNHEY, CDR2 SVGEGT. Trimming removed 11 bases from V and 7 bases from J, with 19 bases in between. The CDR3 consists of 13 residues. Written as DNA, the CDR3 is TGTGCCTCGGGAAGGGGAGGATGGAATACGCAGTATTTT. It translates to CASGRGGWNTQYF.

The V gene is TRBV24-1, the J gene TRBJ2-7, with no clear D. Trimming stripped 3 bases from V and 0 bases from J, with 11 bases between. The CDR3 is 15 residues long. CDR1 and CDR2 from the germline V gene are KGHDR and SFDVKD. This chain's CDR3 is CATSDPNSRSYEQYF. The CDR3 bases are TGTGCCACCAGTGATCCCAACAGCCGCTCCTACGAGCAGTACTTC.

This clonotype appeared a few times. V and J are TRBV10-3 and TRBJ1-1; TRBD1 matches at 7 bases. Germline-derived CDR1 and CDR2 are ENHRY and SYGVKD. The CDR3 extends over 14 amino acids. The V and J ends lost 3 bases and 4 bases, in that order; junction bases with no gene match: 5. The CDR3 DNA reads TGTGCCATCAGTGATACAGGGGCGAGCACTGAAGCTTTCTTT. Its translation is CAISDTGASTEAFF.

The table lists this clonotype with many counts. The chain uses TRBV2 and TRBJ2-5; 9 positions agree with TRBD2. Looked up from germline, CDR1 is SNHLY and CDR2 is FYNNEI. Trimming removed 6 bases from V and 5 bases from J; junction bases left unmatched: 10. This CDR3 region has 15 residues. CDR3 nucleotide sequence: TGTGCCAGCAGGAATATAGCGGGAGCGCGGGAGACCCAGTACTTC. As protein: CASRNIAGARETQYF.

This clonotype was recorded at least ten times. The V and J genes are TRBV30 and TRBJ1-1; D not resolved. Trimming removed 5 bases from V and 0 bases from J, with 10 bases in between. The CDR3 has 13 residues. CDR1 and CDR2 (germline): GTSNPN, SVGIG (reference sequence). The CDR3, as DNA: TGTGCCTGGGGAAAGATTCTGAACACTGAAGCTTTCTTT. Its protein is CAWGKILNTEAFF.